The T cell receptor beta chain described here comes from a study of blood T cell repertoires in COVID-19. Study information: Spain, Italy and the United States supplied samples that represented acute and convalescent COVID-19. T cells, B-cell-depleted T cells, or PBMCs provided the cDNA or gDNA that served as material.

V was pared by 4 bases and J by 4 bases, with 4 bases of the junction left unmatched. The CDR3 consists of 14 residues. The germline gives CDR1 LNHDA, CDR2 SQIVND (reference sequence). Per the authors' pipeline: Amplification of reference gene primers provided the estimated nucleated cell counts. Measured with immunoSEQ multiplex PCR; TCRdb has only the in-frame clones, and not every one. For V, J and clone size, that table is used; D and trimming come from the DNA. In the table there are 30,000 to 40,000 clones, around 81% of which are singletons. V usage is TRBV19 and J usage is TRBJ1-1; 9 positions match TRBD1. The sample was peripheral blood. This TCR derives from a man over 45 with active COVID-19. CDR3 coding DNA: TGTGCCAGTAGTAGAACAGGGGGCATCACTGAAGCTTTCTTT. Residues: CASSRTGGITEAFF.